What follows are 27 T cell receptor beta chains derived from one specimen sequenced in a study of beta chain features in type 1 diabetes. As every portion of the isolated RNA was reverse transcribed, the sequencing read expressed TCRB transcripts. Here immunoSEQ multiplex PCR was the method, and the copy in TCRdb shows in-frame clones only, minus some. The sample consists of under 250,000 clones, 25% to 35% of them appearing once. The sequenced sample was central memory CD4+ T cells from blood. The source of these receptors is a man under 40 in good health.

The CDR3 nucleotides are TGCGCCAGCAGCTCGGGGGGCATAAATACGCAGTATTTT. Translated: CASSSGGINTQYF. This chain joins TRBV5-1 and TRBJ2-3, with a tentative D call TRBD2 (7 bases). V was shortened by 3 bases and J by 7 bases, with 12 bases between the two germline ends. There are 13 residues in the CDR3. Germline lookup yields CDR1 SGHRS and CDR2 YFSETQ.

The chain carries TRBV30 and TRBJ2-1; 8 bases map to TRBD2. Germline CDR1 and CDR2: GTSNPN and SVGIG (reference sequence). This CDR3 region has 14 residues. The trim removed 2 bases at V and 7 bases at J, leaving 7 bases unmatched. This chain's CDR3 is CAWSHGGGLNEQFF. The CDR3 DNA sequence: TGTGCCTGGAGTCATGGCGGGGGGCTAAATGAGCAGTTCTTC.

The V call is TRBV6-5, the J call TRBJ2-3; 10 nucleotides line up with TRBD1. The V and J ends lost 6 bases and 6 bases, in that order; junction bases with no gene match: 6. Germline lookup yields CDR1 MNHEY and CDR2 SVGAGI. The CDR3 is 14 amino acids. DNA of the CDR3: TGTGCCAGCAGCCCGGGACAGGGGATGGATACGCAGTATTTT. The encoded protein is CASSPGQGMDTQYF.

V usage is TRBV7-9 and J usage is TRBJ1-5, with no clear D. Germline values: CDR1 SEHNR, CDR2 FQNEAQ (reference sequence). V was cut by 1 base and J by 6 bases, with 13 bases left in between. The CDR3 is 15 residues long. CDR3 in amino acids: CASSLGSESGQPQHF. CDR3 nucleotide sequence: TGTGCCAGCAGCTTAGGTTCTGAGAGTGGTCAGCCCCAGCATTTT.

The chain recombines TRBV28 with TRBJ2-7, with 9 bases fitting TRBD1. The germline gives CDR1 MDHEN, CDR2 SYDVKM. The J segment lost 4 bases and the V segment lost 6 bases, leaving 7 bases of the junction unmatched. The CDR3 is 14 residues long. CDR3 in DNA: TGTGCCAGCAGGAGACAGGGGGACTCTTACGAGCAGTACTTC. Translation gives CASRRQGDSYEQYF. Together with reference TRBV28 and TRBJ2-7, the CDR3 gives the full variable domain: DVKVTQSSRYLVKRTGEKVFLECVQDMDHENMFWYRQDPGLGLRLIYFSYDVKMKEKGDIPEGYSVSREKKERFSLILESASTNQTSMYLCASRRQGDSYEQYFGPGTRLTVT.

The chain links TRBV5-1 to TRBJ2-6, with unresolved D. Germline values: CDR1 SGHRS, CDR2 YFSETQ. CDR3 length equals 16 residues. V gave up 3 bases and J gave up 3 bases, with 13 bases separating them. The CDR3 nucleotides are TGCGCCAGCAGCTCCAGGCCGGGTAGTGGGGCCAACGTCCTGACTTTC. Translating gives CASSSRPGSGANVLTF.

A remark on this clone: Other DNA sequences of this sample code for an identical CDR3. The genes are TRBV2 and TRBJ2-7; D might be TRBD1 or TRBD2, each matching 5 bases. Germline lookup yields CDR1 SNHLY and CDR2 FYNNEI. Deletions cut 7 bases from V and 6 bases from J, with 16 bases between. The CDR3 loop spans 13 amino acids. The CDR3 is CASTKVERGEQYF. For the CDR3, the DNA is TGTGCCAGCACAAAGGTTGAGAGGGGCGAGCAGTACTTC.

The chain uses TRBV6-1 and TRBJ2-5; no firm D call. The germline gives CDR1 MNHNS, CDR2 SASEGT. The CDR3 is 14 residues long. Trimming removed 1 base from V and 5 bases from J, with 11 bases in between. The CDR3 DNA follows: TGTGCCAGCAGTGAAGAAGTTATTAGGGAGACCCAGTACTTC. Amino acids: CASSEEVIRETQYF.

The chain has TRBV29-1 and TRBJ2-1; either TRBD1 or TRBD2 may supply D (6 bases each). This CDR3 contains 13 residues. Germline V lookup: CDR1 SQVTM, CDR2 ANQGSEA. V lost 5 bases and J 2 bases, leaving 10 bases between the germline ends. The CDR3 DNA is TGCAGCGTTTCTAGGGGGGCCTACAATGAGCAGTTCTTC. As protein: CSVSRGAYNEQFF.

This clone was observed a few times. The gene calls are TRBV7-6 and TRBJ1-6; D gene ambiguous. The V end was cut by 4 bases, the J end by 6 bases, with 10 bases between. The germline gives CDR1 SGHVS, CDR2 FNYEAQ. This CDR3 contains 14 residues. The CDR3 DNA sequence: TGTGCCAGCAGCTCACTTGAGCTTAATTCACCCCTCCACTTT. Translation: CASSSLELNSPLHF.

The chain recombines TRBV7-2 with TRBJ2-5, with TRBD2 identical over 12 bases. In germline, CDR1 is SGHTA, CDR2 FQGNSA. This CDR3 region has 16 residues. Trimming at V came to 5 bases and at J to 6 bases, leaving 10 bases not matched to a gene. The CDR3 loop reads CASSPPASGRGKTQYF. DNA of the CDR3: TGTGCCAGCAGCCCACCCGCTAGCGGGAGGGGGAAGACCCAGTACTTC.

This chain connects TRBV18 to TRBJ2-1; 9 nucleotides match TRBD2. Germline loops: CDR1 KGHSH, CDR2 LQKENI. This CDR3 spans 16 amino acids. J was trimmed by 8 bases and V by 5 bases; bases with no gene match: 13. In DNA, the CDR3 is TGTGCCAGCTCATCGCAACCGGGACTAGCTAGCTATGAGCAGTTCTTC. It specifies CASSSQPGLASYEQFF. Complete variable domain (other parts from reference TRBV18 and TRBJ2-1): NAGVMQNPRHLVRRRGQEARLRCSPMKGHSHVYWYRQLPEEGLKFMVYLQKENIIDESGMPKERFSAEFPKEGPSILRIQQVVRGDSAAYFCASSSQPGLASYEQFFGPGTRLTVL.

This clone was found a few times. The V and J genes are TRBV28 and TRBJ2-1, with 11 bases matching TRBD2. Looked up from germline, CDR1 is MDHEN and CDR2 is SYDVKM. This CDR3 contains 15 residues. V shed 7 bases, J shed 5 bases, and the junction held 7 bases outside the gene matches. The CDR3 here is CASIALAGGHNEQFF. CDR3 coding DNA: TGTGCCAGCATTGCCCTAGCGGGGGGCCACAATGAGCAGTTCTTC.

The sample holds many counts of this clone. The chain joins TRBV10-3 to TRBJ2-3, with 7 bases identical to TRBD1. Germline V gives CDR1 ENHRY, CDR2 SYGVKD. The junction had 6 bases not matched to a gene; V was cut back by 6 bases and J by 0 bases. The CDR3 is 15 residues long. The CDR3 spells CAISRGTVSTDTQYF. The DNA of the CDR3 is TGTGCCATCAGCCGAGGGACAGTTAGCACAGATACGCAGTATTTT.

The chain employs TRBV30 and TRBJ1-5; maybe TRBD1 (5 bases). V lost 0 bases and J 0 bases, leaving 9 bases between the germline ends. Germline CDR1 and CDR2: GTSNPN and SVGIG (reference sequence). The CDR3 has 15 amino acids. CDR3 sequence: CAWSVFGGSNQPQHF. DNA of the CDR3: TGTGCCTGGAGTGTGTTTGGGGGTAGCAATCAGCCCCAGCATTTT.

This chain joins TRBV7-6 and TRBJ2-1; 7 nucleotides line up with TRBD2. This CDR3 is 15 amino acids long. The J segment lost 1 base and the V segment lost 4 bases, leaving 4 bases of the junction unmatched. Germline V gene sequence: CDR1 SGHVS, CDR2 FNYEAQ. CDR3 sequence (DNA): TGTGCCAGCAGCTATCTAGCGGAATCCTACAATGAGCAGTTCTTC. The encoded protein is CASSYLAESYNEQFF.

This clone was found a few times. The chain carries TRBV5-1 and TRBJ1-4; 9 positions agree with TRBD1. CDR1 is SGHRS, CDR2 YFSETQ, per germline. Trimming took 4 bases from V and 7 from J; bases not matched to a gene: 5. This CDR3 is 14 amino acids long. CDR3 in amino acids: CASSTGTGSEKLFF. The CDR3 DNA reads as TGCGCCAGCAGCACCGGGACAGGGAGTGAAAAACTGTTTTTT.

This chain connects TRBV25-1 to TRBJ2-1; TRBD1 aligns across 11 bases. Looked up from germline, CDR1 is MGHDK and CDR2 is SYGVNS. The CDR3 is 15 amino acids. V shed 4 bases and J 3 bases; nucleotides not matched to a gene: 2. Written as DNA, the CDR3 is TGTGCCAGCAGTGGTGGGACAGGGGGCTACAATGAGCAGTTCTTC. This gives the protein CASSGGTGGYNEQFF. Using reference TRBV25-1 and TRBJ2-1 for the parts outside the CDR3, the full variable domain is EADIYQTPRYLVIGTGKKITLECSQTMGHDKMYWYQQDPGMELHLIHYSYGVNSTEKGDLSSESTVSRIRTEHFPLTLESARPSHTSQYLCASSGGTGGYNEQFFGPGTRLTVL.

V gene TRBV5-1 combines with J gene TRBJ1-1; D uncertain. Per germline, CDR1 SGHRS and CDR2 YFSETQ. The CDR3 has 12 residues. With 0 bases removed from V and 6 bases from J, the gap between germline ends came to 6 bases. CDR3 sequence (DNA): TGCGCCAGCAGCTTGGAAGGCGCTGAAGCTTTCTTT. This codes for CASSLEGAEAFF.

A few counts support this clone. This chain joins TRBV30 and TRBJ2-7, with a tentative D call TRBD1 (5 bases). V lost 2 bases and J lost 5, with 16 bases in between. CDR1 and CDR2 (germline): GTSNPN, SVGIG (reference sequence). The CDR3 totals 14 residues. DNA for the CDR3: TGTGCCTGGAGTAGGGGCAGGGAAAGGGACGAGCAGTACTTC. It translates to CAWSRGRERDEQYF.

The chain employs TRBV4-1 and TRBJ2-1; 7 bases agree with TRBD2. V trimming: 0 bases; J trimming: 9 bases; junction bases outside the gene matches: 5. In germline, CDR1 is MGHRA, CDR2 YSYEKL. The CDR3 sequence is 14 residues long. Here the CDR3 reads CASSQDPWEGEQFF. As DNA, the CDR3 is TGCGCCAGCAGCCAAGATCCGTGGGAGGGTGAGCAGTTCTTC.

This sequence joins TRBV9 and TRBJ2-2; D is undetermined. Trimming pared 0 bases from V and 2 bases from J, leaving 5 bases between. Germline values: CDR1 SGDLS, CDR2 YYNGEE. CDR3 length equals 14 residues. The CDR3 DNA reads as TGTGCCAGCAGCGTAGGACCCAACACCGGGGAGCTGTTTTTT. Amino acid sequence: CASSVGPNTGELFF.

The chain links TRBV4-3 to TRBJ2-3, with D unclear. The CDR3 covers 13 residues. The germline gives CDR1 LGHNA, CDR2 YSLEER. Trimming left V 2 bases short and J 5 bases short, with 8 bases between. The DNA of the CDR3 is TGCGCCAGCAGCCAACCGCCCCTAGATACGCAGTATTTT. Translation gives CASSQPPLDTQYF.

This clone has ten or more counts. The rearrangement links TRBV7-2 to TRBJ1-5; 8 bases line up with TRBD1. The V gene's germline CDR1 is SGHTA and CDR2 FQGNSA. The CDR3 is made up of 14 amino acids. V dropped 5 bases and J dropped 4; count of bases not matched to a gene: 4. The chain's CDR3 is CASSERTGNQPQHF. The CDR3 nucleotides are TGTGCCAGCAGCGAAAGGACAGGGAATCAGCCCCAGCATTTT.

The chain links TRBV11-1 to TRBJ2-5; D call uncertain. Germline CDR1 is SGHAT and CDR2 is FQDESV (reference sequence). The CDR3 sequence is 14 residues long. The V and J ends lost 1 base and 13 bases respectively, with 19 bases between them. The CDR3 DNA sequence: TGTGCCAGCAGCTTAGTGCCTGGCAACGGTCTCATGTACTTC. Protein: CASSLVPGNGLMYF.

This clone has just a few counts. This rearrangement joins TRBV5-1 to TRBJ2-5; the match to TRBD2 covers 11 bases. The DNA matches TRBJ2-7 better at its end, which makes the J call doubtful. In germline, CDR1 is SGHRS, CDR2 YFSETQ. This CDR3 is 16 amino acids long. CDR3 nucleotides: TGCGCCAGCAGCTTAGACGGGACTAGCGGCTTCTACGAGCAGTACTTC. Translating gives CASSLDGTSGFYEQYF.

V gene TRBV7-2 combines with J gene TRBJ2-4; TRBD1 agrees at 7 bases. The CDR3 is made up of 18 amino acids. CDR1 and CDR2 (germline): SGHTA, FQGNSA. J lost 2 bases, V lost 3 bases, and 13 bases had no gene match. The DNA for the CDR3 is TGTGCCAGCAGCTTGATGGCCCTTCGACAGGGCACCAAAAACATTCAGTACTTC. Translation: CASSLMALRQGTKNIQYF.